The entry that follows covers one TCR beta chain sequence. Clones were read by immunoSEQ multiplex PCR, and TCRdb kept only the in-frame ones, dropping some. This sample carries roughly 300,000 clones, under 90% of them seen once, and the ten largest clones take roughly 10%. The entry originates in a study of blood T cell repertoires in COVID-19. The V end was cut by 1 base, the J end by 6 bases, with 9 bases between. The CDR3 extends over 13 amino acids. CDR1 is SGHAT, CDR2 FQNNGV, per germline. The V and J genes are TRBV11-2 and TRBJ1-1; D ambiguous. Sequenced input: PBMCs or T cells enriched from blood (not recorded which). This TCR was sampled from a woman under 30 who had recovered from COVID-19. CDR3 DNA sequence: TGTGCCAGCAGCTTAGCATTGGCACCTGAAGCTTTCTTT. Translated: CASSLALAPEAFF.